This is a list of T cell receptor beta chains from one sample in a study of cytomegalovirus exposure and HLA in healthy donors. TCRdb's table, derived via immunoSEQ multiplex PCR, lists solely in-frame clones and lacks some. The sample includes 150,000 to 250,000 clones, 82% of them seen just once. Sequenced sample: PBMCs. These receptors came from a boy between 2 and 10 years old in good health and CMV-seronegative. Each CDR3 is given with its conserved first and last residue. Fields, in order: clone size, J gene, V gene, D gene, CDR3 protein, CDR3 DNA. D genes are given only for firm matches. Clone size appears in some rows only: once, few, many, or a class for an expanded clone.

>-|TRBJ2-3|TRBV18|TRBD1
CASSPPQGASNTQYF
TGTGCCAGCTCACCACCACAGGGGGCGAGTAATACGCAGTATTTT
>-|TRBJ2-2|TRBV5-1|TRBD2
CASDPAGGTGELFF
TGCGCCAGCGATCCAGCGGGGGGTACCGGGGAGCTGTTTTTT
>-|TRBJ1-1|TRBV5-6|-
CASSSYTEAFF
TGTGCCAGCAGCTCCTACACTGAAGCTTTCTTT
>-|TRBJ1-2|TRBV29-1|-
CSVTGTNYGYTF
TGCAGCGTTACCGGGACTAACTATGGCTACACCTTC
>-|TRBJ2-1|TRBV29-1|-
CSAESQRTYNEQFF
TGCAGCGCCGAATCCCAGCGGACCTACAATGAGCAGTTCTTC
>-|TRBJ2-7|TRBV6-5|TRBD1
CASKIPGQAYEQYF
TGTGCCAGCAAGATCCCGGGACAGGCCTACGAGCAGTACTTC
>-|TRBJ2-1|TRBV21-1|-
CASSTGTSGFVDEQFF
TGTGCCAGCAGCACTGGGACTAGCGGTTTCGTGGATGAGCAGTTCTTC
>once|TRBJ2-5|TRBV19|-
CASSTSSPREAQYF
TGTGCCAGTAGTACCTCTTCCCCAAGAGAGGCCCAGTACTTC
>-|TRBJ1-3|TRBV9|-
CASSPISGNTIYF
TGTGCCAGCAGTCCTATCTCTGGAAACACCATATATTTT
>-|TRBJ1-2|TRBV27|TRBD1
CASSFRGQGSGDGYTF
TGTGCCAGCAGTTTTAGGGGACAGGGTTCCGGTGATGGCTACACCTTC
>-|TRBJ2-2|TRBV2|TRBD2
CASRFRRDYTNTGELFF
TGTGCCAGCAGATTCCGCCGGGACTACACGAACACCGGGGAGCTGTTTTTT
>few|TRBJ1-1|TRBV18|-
CASSPVEKTEAFF
TGTGCCAGCTCACCAGTAGAGAAGACTGAAGCTTTCTTT
>few|TRBJ1-3|TRBV7-2|-
CASSPPGGRGNTIYF
TGTGCCAGCAGCCCACCGGGGGGTAGGGGAAACACCATATATTTT
>-|TRBJ1-2|TRBV6-5|TRBD1
CASSNTGQGAYGYTF
TGTGCCAGCAGTAACACGGGACAGGGGGCCTATGGCTACACCTTC
>-|TRBJ2-1|TRBV9|TRBD2
CASSPSGGVLINEQFF
TGTGCCAGCAGCCCAAGCGGGGGGGTCTTAATCAATGAGCAGTTCTTC
>few|TRBJ2-2|TRBV15|TRBD1
CATSSDRVGTGELFF
TGTGCCACCAGCTCGGACAGGGTAGGCACCGGGGAGCTGTTTTTT
>once|TRBJ1-2|TRBV10-3|-
CAISEFPNYGYTF
TGTGCCATCAGTGAGTTTCCGAACTATGGCTACACCTTC
>few|TRBJ2-7|TRBV18|TRBD1
CASSPRVDRGRDEQYF
TGTGCCAGCTCACCGCGCGTCGACAGGGGGCGGGACGAGCAGTACTTC
>-|TRBJ2-3|TRBV5-1|-
CASSFWGRDTDTQYF
TGCGCCAGCAGCTTCTGGGGGCGCGACACAGATACGCAGTATTTT
>-|TRBJ2-3|TRBV18|TRBD2
CASSPGLAVTDTQYF
TGTGCCAGCTCACCGGGTCTAGCGGTAACAGATACGCAGTATTTT
>-|TRBJ2-3|TRBV7-2|TRBD2
CASSRTSGVTDTQYF
TGTGCCAGCAGCCGAACTAGCGGTGTCACAGATACGCAGTATTTT
>-|TRBJ2-7|TRBV6-5|-
CASSQTFTGEQYF
TGTGCCAGCAGCCAAACTTTTACAGGCGAGCAGTACTTC
>-|TRBJ2-1|TRBV6-1|-
CASSFDSYNEQFF
TGTGCCAGCAGTTTCGACAGCTACAATGAGCAGTTCTTC
>once|TRBJ2-7|TRBV30|TRBD1
CAWVYIAGGGRHQYF
TGTGCCTGGGTTTATATTGCAGGGGGCGGCCGGCACCAGTACTTC
>-|TRBJ2-3|TRBV5-1|-
CASSLVGGQGRDTQYF
TGCGCCAGCAGCTTGGTGGGGGGGCAGGGGAGAGATACGCAGTATTTT
>-|TRBJ1-1|TRBV7-8|-
CASSLASWQGAFF
TGTGCCAGCAGCTTAGCATCGTGGCAGGGAGCTTTCTTT
>-|TRBJ1-6|TRBV2|-
CASSEAPLRDASPLHF
TGTGCCAGCAGTGAAGCCCCTTTGCGGGACGCCTCACCCCTCCACTTT
>-|TRBJ1-2|TRBV5-1|-
CASSLDVSPQRRDGYTF
TGCGCCAGCAGCTTGGATGTCTCCCCCCAACGCAGGGATGGCTACACCTTC